This TCR beta chain was captured by sequencing in a study of blood T cell repertoires in COVID-19 (dated by TCRdb to 2018 to 2020). General notes on the study: Samples from collaborators originated in the United States, Italy and Spain and spanned both the acute and convalescent phases of COVID-19. The repertoires were made available in a free public database intended to serve as a resource for research on the immune response to SARS-CoV-2. The prospective study material was composed of cDNA or gDNA derived from T cells, B-cell-depleted T cells, or PBMCs. Deeply sampled blood TCRbeta repertoires from subjects exposed to, actively infected with, or recovered from COVID-19 were included in the dataset. Where available, HLA class I and class II types were taken from metadata supplied by the sample provider and were not determined by assay-based typing. Samples were obtained from the ongoing ImmuneRACE study (first 160 participants) and from over 1,000 subjects provided by 6 global collaborators. Nearly every sample came with metadata listing a de-identified subject ID, COVID-19 status, age in years and sex.

The CDR3, from cysteine to phenylalanine, totals 13 residues. The entry retains the CDR3 DNA only, 39 bases that are in frame from base 1. Sequences SEHNR (CDR1) and FQNEAQ (CDR2) are obtained from the germline V gene (reference sequence). Clipping removes 5 bases from V and 5 bases from J, with 3 as the unmatched junction base count. Study-wide findings and limitations: How much clinical and demographic metadata was included differed by source and by participant, and the metadata was provided uncurated.

This clone has more than one count but fewer than ten. Its target antigen remains unknown. Base qualities were left out, and no much larger clone turns up one base away. Collaborating institutions collected whole blood in K2EDTA tubes following their own protocols. For TCRbeta analysis, collaborator samples were shipped as frozen whole blood, as isolated PBMCs, or as DNA extracted from either sample type. TCRbeta CDR3 regions were amplified from genomic DNA using the immunoSEQ Assay, a bias-controlled multiplex PCR. For the original study's pipeline: Nucleated cell counts per sample were estimated from amplification of reference gene primers within the assay. To quantify the absolute abundance of each unique TCRbeta CDR3 rearrangement, sequence reads were collapsed and filtered. For each sample, productive Simpson clonality was calculated by taking the square root of Simpson's diversity index across productive rearrangements. The table comes from immuneACCESS by way of TCRdb, which keeps in-frame sequences with V and J called. Part of the clones is missing from these tables; in studies checked, under half for an unresolved V gene and the rest for unknown reasons. V and J calls and clone size come straight from that table; D and trimming were deduced from the DNA. The sample yields roughly 190,000 clones; around 80% were counted once. Approximately 15% of the sample comes from the top ten.

This sequence was found in a young man with active or convalescent COVID-19. The sequenced sample was peripheral blood. The V and J segments used are TRBV7-9 and TRBJ1-1; the central 9 bases match TRBD1. The base sequence is TGTGCCAGCAGCGACAGGGGGACTACTGAAGCTTTCTTT. The resulting protein is CASSDRGTTEAFF.